A single sample gave rise to the 5 T cell receptor beta chains below, sequenced in a study of cytomegalovirus exposure and HLA in healthy donors (dated by TCRdb to the late 2010s). Library creation used the immunoSEQ multiplex PCR assay. For the multiplex PCR, a mixture combining 60 forward primers for TCR Vbeta segments and 13 reverse primers for TCR Jbeta segments was used. Held by TCRdb, this immuneACCESS table contains in-frame sequences only and omits some clones. Under half of the omission traces to an unresolved V gene where checked; the cause of the rest is unknown. The sample contains roughly 120,000 clones, nearly 70% of them found a single time. Clones ranked in the top ten supply 5.4% of the sample. Sequencing was done on a sample of PBMCs. The receptor source for this set is a woman in her seventies in good health and CMV-seropositive.

The V call is TRBV5-1, the J call TRBJ2-1; 9 bases agree with TRBD2. Trimming took 5 bases from V and 0 from J; bases not matched to a gene: 3. Germline V gives CDR1 SGHRS, CDR2 YFSETQ. This CDR3 is built from 15 residues. The chain's CDR3 is CASRLAGSSYNEQFF. CDR3 DNA sequence: TGCGCCAGCAGGCTAGCGGGGAGCTCCTACAATGAGCAGTTCTTC.

The CDR3 loop reads CASSIWTGSRQPQHF. As DNA, the CDR3 is TGTGCCAGTAGTATTTGGACAGGGTCAAGACAGCCCCAGCATTTT. The rearrangement links TRBV19 to TRBJ1-5; 8 bases align to TRBD1. The CDR3 contains 15 residues. V was pared by 3 bases and J by 7 bases, with 8 bases of the junction left unmatched. The germline CDR1 and CDR2 sequences are LNHDA and SQIVND (reference sequence). Based on the CDR3 plus reference TRBV19 and TRBJ1-5, the full variable domain is DGGITQSPKYLFRKEGQNVTLSCEQNLNHDAMYWYRQDPGQGLRLIYYSQIVNDFQKGDIAEGYSVSREKKESFPLTVTSAQKNPTAFYLCASSIWTGSRQPQHFGDGTRLSIL.

This clone was found once. J is TRBJ2-5 and V is TRBV15; no reliable D call. This CDR3 has 14 amino acids. V was pared by 0 bases and J by 5 bases, with 10 bases between. Germline lookup yields CDR1 LNHNV and CDR2 YYDKDF (reference sequence). The CDR3 loop is CATSRDQLSETQYF. As DNA, the CDR3 is TGTGCCACCAGCAGAGATCAACTTTCGGAGACCCAGTACTTC.

In its sample, this clone was seen a few times. This sample also contains other DNA sequences that code for the same CDR3. J is TRBJ1-4 and V is TRBV2; 9 bases agree with TRBD1. V lost 6 bases, J lost 7 bases, and 6 bases stayed unmatched. CDR3 length: 14 residues. CDR1 is SNHLY, CDR2 FYNNEI, per germline. CDR3 in DNA: TGTGCCAGCAGCCCGGACAGGGGTGGTGAAAAACTGTTTTTT. It specifies CASSPDRGGEKLFF.

The table lists this clone with a few counts. J is TRBJ1-1 and V is TRBV30; D call uncertain. CDR1 GTSNPN and CDR2 SVGIG come from the germline V gene (reference sequence). This CDR3 is built from 12 residues. V lost 2 bases and J 3 bases, leaving 7 bases between the germline ends. The CDR3 nucleotides read TGTGCCTGGAGTACAAGTTACACTGAAGCTTTCTTT. Translated: CAWSTSYTEAFF.